Listed below are T cell receptor beta chains from one sample, sequenced in a study of cytomegalovirus exposure and HLA in healthy donors. TCRdb's table, derived via immunoSEQ multiplex PCR, lists solely in-frame clones and lacks some. Of about 67,000 clones in the sample, 68% are singletons; the top ten hold roughly 2.1%. Sequences were obtained from PBMCs. The receptor source for this set is a woman in her 30s in good health and CMV-seronegative. The CDR3 runs from the conserved cysteine through the conserved F or W. A D gene is named only where the DNA matches it firmly. Clone size, where shown, is once, few, many, or a class for clones that have expanded.

NA,TRBD2,TRBV7-2,TRBJ2-3,CASSLVAGGPDTQYF,TGTGCCAGCAGCTTAGTGGCGGGGGGGCCAGATACGCAGTATTTT
NA,TRBD1,TRBV28,TRBJ2-5,CASSRRQGETQYF,TGTGCCAGCAGCCGACGACAGGGGGAGACCCAGTACTTC
NA,NA,TRBV7-2,TRBJ2-2,CASSLVGRGTGELFF,TGTGCCAGCAGCTTAGTCGGCAGGGGAACCGGGGAGCTGTTTTTT
NA,TRBD1,TRBV4-3,TRBJ1-6,CASSHRTGGNSPLHF,TGCGCCAGCAGCCACCGGACAGGAGGTAATTCACCCCTCCACTTT
NA,NA,TRBV10-3,TRBJ1-5,CAITTGQDQPQHF,TGTGCCATCACAACAGGGCAGGATCAGCCCCAGCATTTT
NA,NA,TRBV4-2,TRBJ1-5,CASSQYGGGNQPQHF,TGTGCCAGCAGCCAATACGGGGGGGGCAATCAGCCCCAGCATTTT
NA,NA,TRBV7-8,TRBJ1-2,CASSLRQDIGGDGYTF,TGTGCCAGCAGCTTAAGACAGGATATTGGGGGGGATGGCTACACCTTC
NA,NA,TRBV6-5,TRBJ1-5,CASGTGRNQPQHF,TGTGCCAGCGGAACAGGGCGCAATCAGCCCCAGCATTTT
NA,NA,TRBV4-1,TRBJ2-1,CASSPRWPDWPYNEQFF,TGCGCCAGCAGCCCCAGATGGCCGGACTGGCCGTACAATGAGCAGTTCTTC
once,NA,TRBV10-3,TRBJ1-5,CAISESMSGQPQHF,TGTGCCATCAGTGAGTCGATGAGCGGTCAGCCCCAGCATTTT
NA,TRBD1,TRBV5-6,TRBJ1-6,CASSLPGGHNSPLHF,TGTGCCAGCAGCTTGCCAGGGGGGCATAATTCACCCCTCCACTTT
once,NA,TRBV27,TRBJ2-7,CASSLSGLPNYEQYF,TGTGCCAGCAGTTTATCAGGACTGCCGAATTACGAGCAGTACTTC
few,TRBD2,TRBV29-1,TRBJ2-7,CSVSGLTSSYEQYF,TGCAGCGTTTCGGGACTAACTAGCTCCTACGAGCAGTACTTC
few,NA,TRBV6-5,TRBJ2-2,CATQDEFGTGELFF,TGTGCCACCCAGGATGAGTTCGGCACCGGGGAGCTGTTTTTT
once,TRBD1,TRBV6-5,TRBJ1-1,CASSEETGRLEAFF,TGTGCCAGCAGTGAAGAGACAGGGAGACTTGAAGCTTTCTTT
few,TRBD2,TRBV11-3,TRBJ2-5,CASSRGGLAGGETQYF,TGTGCCAGCAGCAGGGGGGGACTAGCGGGGGGAGAGACCCAGTACTTC
NA,NA,TRBV19,TRBJ2-5,CASRAGGLLQETQYF,TGTGCCAGTAGGGCAGGGGGGCTGCTACAAGAGACCCAGTACTTC
NA,TRBD1,TRBV2,TRBJ1-1,CARMGAGGFTEAFF,TGTGCCAGGATGGGGGCAGGGGGCTTCACTGAAGCTTTCTTT
NA,NA,TRBV30,TRBJ2-7,CAWSRPIALITYEQYF,TGTGCCTGGTCCCGCCCTATAGCCTTAATCACCTACGAGCAGTACTTC
NA,TRBD2,TRBV7-2,TRBJ2-3,CASSLVQRGGGGTDTQYF,TGTGCCAGCAGCTTAGTACAGCGGGGGGGCGGGGGCACAGATACGCAGTATTTT
NA,TRBD1,TRBV6-1,TRBJ1-5,CASRDRDGQPQHF,TGTGCCAGCAGGGACAGGGATGGACAGCCCCAGCATTTT
NA,NA,TRBV5-1,TRBJ1-2,CASSQDLSGYGYTF,TGCGCCAGCAGCCAGGACCTTTCGGGGTATGGCTACACCTTC
NA,NA,TRBV19,TRBJ1-4,CASSMGIRNEKLFF,TGTGCCAGTAGTATGGGTATCAGGAATGAAAAACTGTTTTTT
few,TRBD2,TRBV29-1,TRBJ2-5,CSVEDQTSGPETQYF,TGCAGCGTTGAAGATCAGACTAGCGGACCGGAGACCCAGTACTTC
NA,NA,TRBV2,TRBJ1-2,CASSAGGDYGYTF,TGTGCCAGCAGTGCGGGGGGGGACTATGGCTACACCTTC
NA,NA,TRBV27,TRBJ2-5,CASSGRAWEQYF,TGTGCCAGCAGTGGACGGGCCTGGGAGCAGTACTTC
NA,NA,TRBV18,TRBJ2-1,CASSPQAGRNEQLF,TGTGCCAGCTCACCACAAGCTGGGAGGAATGAGCAGCTCTTC
once,NA,TRBV7-9,TRBJ2-5,CASSLGGAGQETQYF,TGTGCCAGCAGCTTAGGAGGTGCGGGGCAAGAGACCCAGTACTTC
few,TRBD1,TRBV27,TRBJ1-6,CASSFQGAHSPLHF,TGTGCCAGCAGTTTCCAGGGGGCTCATTCACCCCTCCACTTT
NA,NA,TRBV7-2,TRBJ2-1,CASSLVAFRIGSYNEQFF,TGTGCCAGCAGCTTAGTTGCGTTCCGTATTGGCTCCTACAATGAGCAGTTCTTC
NA,TRBD1,TRBV7-9,TRBJ1-1,CASSFRDRRNTEAFF,TGTGCCAGCAGCTTCCGGGACAGACGGAACACTGAAGCTTTCTTT
NA,NA,TRBV5-6,TRBJ1-1,CASRYRGENTEAFF,TGTGCCAGCAGATACCGCGGAGAGAACACTGAAGCTTTCTTT
NA,NA,TRBV4-1,TRBJ2-1,CASTLQGVDYNEQFF,TGCGCCAGCACCTTACAGGGCGTAGACTACAATGAGCAGTTCTTC
NA,TRBD1,TRBV5-1,TRBJ2-7,CASSLGGTGGEQYF,TGTGCCAGCAGCTTGGGGGGGACAGGGGGCGAGCAGTACTTC
NA,TRBD1,TRBV11-1,TRBJ2-1,CASSFDRAEQFF,TGTGCCAGCAGTTTTGACAGGGCGGAGCAGTTCTTC
NA,NA,TRBV5-4,TRBJ2-3,CASSFGPSPSTDTQYF,TGTGCCAGCAGCTTCGGTCCTAGCCCGAGCACAGATACGCAGTATTTT
NA,NA,TRBV19,TRBJ2-1,CASTGGSGRSSYNEQFF,TGTGCCAGCACCGGAGGGAGCGGGCGAAGCTCCTACAATGAGCAGTTCTTC
NA,NA,TRBV11-2,TRBJ2-5,CASSLVRVGEETQYF,TGTGCCAGCAGCTTAGTCCGGGTAGGGGAAGAGACCCAGTACTTC
few,NA,TRBV28,TRBJ2-7,CASSLAANPYEQYF,TGTGCCAGCAGTTTGGCCGCCAATCCCTACGAGCAGTACTTC
few,NA,TRBV10-3,TRBJ1-2,CAISEFSGEVEYGYTF,TGTGCCATCAGTGAGTTTTCAGGGGAAGTGGAATATGGCTACACCTTC
NA,NA,TRBV5-1,TRBJ1-2,CASRAPGDYGYTF,TGCGCCAGCCGGGCCCCGGGGGACTATGGCTACACCTTC
NA,TRBD2,TRBV29-1,TRBJ2-3,CSVETSGSDTQYF,TGCAGCGTTGAGACTAGCGGATCAGATACGCAGTATTTT
NA,NA,TRBV2,TRBJ2-7,CASEGGVSSYEQYF,TGTGCCTCCGAAGGGGGAGTAAGCTCCTACGAGCAGTACTTC
NA,TRBD1,TRBV28,TRBJ1-1,CASSVGQGEAFF,TGTGCCAGCAGTGTGGGACAGGGGGAAGCTTTCTTT
NA,NA,TRBV6-5,TRBJ1-5,CASSYSSRDQPQHF,TGTGCCAGCAGTTACTCATCCAGGGATCAGCCCCAGCATTTT
NA,TRBD2,TRBV7-8,TRBJ2-7,CASSSPGLQTYEQYF,TGTGCCAGCAGCTCACCGGGACTACAAACCTACGAGCAGTACTTC
once,NA,TRBV5-4,TRBJ2-3,CASSTDRYTDTQYF,TGTGCCAGCAGCACCGACAGATACACAGATACGCAGTATTTT
few,TRBD1,TRBV29-1,TRBJ1-5,CSVGQASNQPQHF,TGCAGCGTAGGACAGGCTAGCAATCAGCCCCAGCATTTT
NA,TRBD1,TRBV29-1,TRBJ1-1,CSVTPYRGRRSTEAFF,TGCAGCGTTACCCCCTATAGGGGGCGCAGGAGCACTGAAGCTTTCTTT
NA,NA,TRBV7-6,TRBJ2-7,CAGSPQAGPYEQYF,TGTGCCGGCAGCCCTCAAGCGGGTCCCTACGAGCAGTACTTC
NA,TRBD1,TRBV19,TRBJ1-1,CASRKGQGETEAFF,TGTGCCAGTAGGAAGGGACAGGGGGAGACTGAAGCTTTCTTT
once,NA,TRBV11-2,TRBJ2-7,CASRKISGGLFEQYF,TGTGCCAGCAGGAAAATCAGTGGGGGCCTGTTCGAGCAGTACTTC
NA,NA,TRBV6-1,TRBJ1-1,CASSEQAGFTEAFF,TGTGCCAGCAGTGAGCAGGCTGGATTCACTGAAGCTTTCTTT
NA,NA,TRBV4-1,TRBJ1-4,CASSQEVGSFNEKLFF,TGCGCCAGCAGCCAAGAGGTGGGGAGCTTTAATGAAAAACTGTTTTTT
NA,TRBD2,TRBV15,TRBJ2-1,CATSRGPSGGHNEQFF,TGTGCCACCAGCAGAGGGCCTAGCGGGGGCCACAATGAGCAGTTCTTC
NA,NA,TRBV5-1,TRBJ1-1,CASSSDSGTGAFF,TGCGCCAGCAGCTCTGACAGTGGCACAGGAGCTTTCTTT
NA,NA,TRBV7-9,TRBJ2-5,CASSLGASGNVETQYF,TGTGCCAGCAGCTTGGGGGCCTCGGGTAACGTAGAGACCCAGTACTTC
NA,TRBD1,TRBV19,TRBJ2-1,CASDRQGERNEQFF,TGTGCCAGTGATAGACAGGGAGAACGGAATGAGCAGTTCTTC